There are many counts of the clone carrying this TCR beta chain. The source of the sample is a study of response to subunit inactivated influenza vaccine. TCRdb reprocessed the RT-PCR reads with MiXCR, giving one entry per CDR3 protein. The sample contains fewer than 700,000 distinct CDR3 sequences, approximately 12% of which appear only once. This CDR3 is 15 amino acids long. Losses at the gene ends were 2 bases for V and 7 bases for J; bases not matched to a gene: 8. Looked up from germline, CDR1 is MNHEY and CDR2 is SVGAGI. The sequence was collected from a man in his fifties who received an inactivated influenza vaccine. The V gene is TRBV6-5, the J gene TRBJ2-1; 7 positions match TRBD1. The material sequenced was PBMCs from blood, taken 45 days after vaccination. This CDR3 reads CASSYTLTGRNEQFF. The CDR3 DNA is TGTGCCAGCAGTTACACCCTGACAGGGCGGAATGAGCAGTTCTTC.